Detailed here is one T cell receptor (beta chain). The antigen is unknown. Antigen-specific CD4+ T cells expanded by the ViraFEST assay with viral peptide pools were then sequenced. Following 10 days of culture, CD4+ T cells were isolated. None of the vaccinated had previously contracted SARS-CoV-2, and their nucleocapsid antibodies tested negative. Cultures of 2 million or so PBMC per well contained about 11 IU/ml IL-2 plus 10 ug/ml peptides. The data were produced by immunoSEQ multiplex PCR, yet TCRdb's version contains in-frame clones alone and is incomplete. The sample yields about 73,000 clones, around 79% seen once. The data were taken from a study of vaccination effects on CD4 cells after COVID-19. Whole-study results and caveats: Healthy vaccinees had only 1 of 255 vaccine-induced clones cross-react with common cold coronaviruses.

This CDR3 spans 15 amino acids. Per the germline V gene, CDR1 is SNHLY and CDR2 is FYNNEI. Trimming took 4 bases from V and 7 from J, leaving 14 bases between them. The sequence came from a human donor who received a COVID-19 vaccine. The rearrangement links TRBV2 to TRBJ1-6; a weak D match, TRBD1 (5 bases). The input for sequencing was CD4+ T cells from PBMCs cultured with HCoV-NL63 spike peptides, taken before COVID-19 vaccination. The CDR3 loop reads CASSAVTARNSPLHF. The CDR3 DNA sequence: TGTGCCAGCAGTGCGGTGACAGCAAGAAATTCACCCCTCCACTTT.